This T cell receptor beta chain originates from a study of read filtering for tumor transcriptome and immune sequencing. Many counts were recorded for this clonotype. What it recognizes is unknown. Trimming left V 1 base short and J 3 bases short, with 13 bases between. The germline V gene encodes CDR1 DFQATT and CDR2 SNEGSKA (reference sequence). This CDR3 comprises 15 residues. Study-level points and caveats: About 81.9% of IR-seq clonotypes had one read, totaling 3% to 4% of reads; RNA-seq: 74.6% and 44.6%.

The library was built from roughly 400 ng RNA with molecular barcoded adaptors for alpha/delta and beta/gamma chains. TCRdb processed the reads anew with MiXCR; each CDR3 protein has one entry. This table has around 20,000 distinct CDR3 sequences, about 20% appearing once. The genes are TRBV20-1 and TRBJ1-5; D gene uncertain. The source of this sequence is a donor aged 40 or older with multiple myeloma. The sequenced sample was a population of CD138-negative cells sorted from bone marrow. The DNA of the CDR3 is TGCAGTGCTAGAGGGCCCCAATTTGACAATCAGCCCCAGCATTTT. It is translated as CSARGPQFDNQPQHF.